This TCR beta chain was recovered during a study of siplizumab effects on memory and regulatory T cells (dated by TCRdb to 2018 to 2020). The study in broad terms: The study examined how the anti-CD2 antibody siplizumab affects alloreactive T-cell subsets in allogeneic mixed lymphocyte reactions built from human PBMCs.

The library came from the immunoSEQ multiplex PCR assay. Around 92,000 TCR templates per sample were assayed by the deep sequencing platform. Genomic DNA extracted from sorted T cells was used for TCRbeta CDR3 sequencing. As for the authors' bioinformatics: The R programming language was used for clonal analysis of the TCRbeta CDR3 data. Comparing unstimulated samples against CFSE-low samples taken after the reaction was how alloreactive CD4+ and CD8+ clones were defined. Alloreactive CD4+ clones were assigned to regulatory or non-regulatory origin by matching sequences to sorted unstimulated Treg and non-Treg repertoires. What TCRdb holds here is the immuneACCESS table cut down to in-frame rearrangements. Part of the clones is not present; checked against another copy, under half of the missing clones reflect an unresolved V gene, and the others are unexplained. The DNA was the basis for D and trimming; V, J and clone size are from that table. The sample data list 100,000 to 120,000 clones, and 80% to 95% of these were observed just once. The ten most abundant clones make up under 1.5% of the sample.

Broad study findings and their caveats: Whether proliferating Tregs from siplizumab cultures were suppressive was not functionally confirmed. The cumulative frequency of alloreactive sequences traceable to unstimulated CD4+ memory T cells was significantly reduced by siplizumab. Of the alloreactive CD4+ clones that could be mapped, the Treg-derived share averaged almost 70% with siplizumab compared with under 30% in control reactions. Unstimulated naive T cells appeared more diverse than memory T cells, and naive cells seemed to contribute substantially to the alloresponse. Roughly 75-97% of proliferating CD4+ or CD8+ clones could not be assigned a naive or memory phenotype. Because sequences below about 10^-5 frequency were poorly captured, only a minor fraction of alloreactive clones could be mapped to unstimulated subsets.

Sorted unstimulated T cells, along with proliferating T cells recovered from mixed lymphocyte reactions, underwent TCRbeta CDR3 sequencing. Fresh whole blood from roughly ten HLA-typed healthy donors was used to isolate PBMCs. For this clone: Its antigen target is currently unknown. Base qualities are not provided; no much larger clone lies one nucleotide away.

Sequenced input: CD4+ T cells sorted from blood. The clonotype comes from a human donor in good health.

The bases read TGTGCCAGCAGCTTTTGGGCCACCAACTATGGCTACACCTTC. It codes for CASSFWATNYGYTF. The chain was built from TRBV7-9 and TRBJ1-2; no D gene call is confident. For CDR1 and CDR2, the germline V gene (reference sequence) lists SEHNR and FQNEAQ. From cysteine to phenylalanine, the CDR3 is 14 amino acids long. Here the CDR3 DNA is all that survives: 42 bases in frame from base 1. V and J lose 3 bases and 2 bases, and a span of 10 bases separates them. This CDR3, with the reference TRBV7-9 and TRBJ1-2 proteins standing in past its ends, gives the full variable domain DTGVSQNPRHKITKRGQNVTFRCDPISEHNRLYWYRQTLGQGPEFLTYFQNEAQLEKSRLLSDRFSAERPKGSFSTLEIQRTEQGDSAMYLCASSFWATNYGYTFGSGTRLTVV.